These 8 T cell receptor beta chains came from one sample sequenced in a study of blood T cell repertoires in COVID-19. Sequencing was performed with immunoSEQ multiplex PCR; in TCRdb, only in-frame clones are kept and a portion is missing. The sample carries about 130,000 clones, around three quarters recorded once. Sequenced input: peripheral blood. The receptors here all came from a man between 35 and 55 years old with active or convalescent COVID-19.

The J gene is TRBJ1-1, the V gene TRBV13; D call uncertain. The CDR3 sequence is 12 residues long. Germline CDR1 and CDR2: PRHDT and FYEKMQ (reference sequence). V was pared by 5 bases and J by 4 bases, with 8 bases between. The CDR3 nucleotides read TGTGCCAGCAGCGCCGGGTCCACTGAAGCTTTCTTT. Protein product: CASSAGSTEAFF.

The rearrangement joins TRBV11-2 to TRBJ2-5; D remains unclear. The ends were cut back, 5 bases at V and 4 bases at J, with 11 bases in the middle. Per the germline V gene, CDR1 is SGHAT and CDR2 is FQNNGV. CDR3 length: 13 residues. The CDR3 DNA sequence: TGTGCCAGCAGCCTCCTAGGCCGAGAGACCCAGTACTTC. This gives the protein CASSLLGRETQYF.

This chain joins TRBV5-1 and TRBJ2-7, with 9 bases that match TRBD2. The CDR3 runs to 14 residues. Germline CDR1 SGHRS, CDR2 YFSETQ. Trimming at V came to 0 bases and at J to 6 bases, leaving 4 bases not matched to a gene. CDR3 region: CASSLGAGGGEQYF. CDR3 in DNA: TGCGCCAGCAGCTTGGGGGCGGGAGGGGGCGAGCAGTACTTC.

The V call is TRBV4-1, the J call TRBJ2-1; no clear D. CDR1 is MGHRA and CDR2 is YSYEKL in the germline V gene. This CDR3 region has 14 residues. The V end lost 3 bases, the J end lost 3 bases, and 9 bases lay between the germline ends. The CDR3 region is CASSHPERYNEQFF. DNA of the CDR3: TGCGCCAGCAGCCACCCTGAGCGCTACAATGAGCAGTTCTTC.

This chain links TRBV4-2 with TRBJ1-5; TRBD1 is a possible D gene (6 bases). Trimming left V 4 bases short and J 0 bases short, with 10 bases between. CDR1 is LGHNA, CDR2 YNFKEQ, per germline. The CDR3 runs 15 residues. The CDR3, as DNA: TGTGCCAGCAGCCTATCGGACAGTAGCAATCAGCCCCAGCATTTT. It yields the protein CASSLSDSSNQPQHF.

The V call is TRBV11-3, the J call TRBJ2-7; unclear D gene. This CDR3 region has 14 residues. Trimming took off 5 bases at V and 0 bases at J, with 11 bases between the two ends. Germline V gene sequence: CDR1 SGHNT, CDR2 YENEEA. The CDR3 sequence: CASSPRGSSYEQYF. In DNA, the CDR3 is TGTGCCAGCAGCCCTAGAGGAAGCTCCTACGAGCAGTACTTC.

V and J are TRBV6-9 and TRBJ1-5; a possible D gene is TRBD1 (5 bases). V was trimmed by 4 bases and J by 0 bases, leaving 7 bases between them. CDR1 and CDR2 (germline): MNHGY, SVAAGI. The CDR3 has 14 residues. The CDR3 nucleotides read TGTGCCAGCAGTTTGACAGATAGCAATCAGCCCCAGCATTTT. It encodes CASSLTDSNQPQHF.

The gene calls are TRBV7-9 and TRBJ2-2; 10 positions match TRBD1. The length of the CDR3 is 14 residues. Per the germline V gene, CDR1 is SEHNR and CDR2 is FQNEAQ (reference sequence). J lost 2 bases, V lost 9 bases, and 3 bases had no gene match. The CDR3 is CASRDRGNTGELFF. In nucleotides, the CDR3 is TGTGCCAGTAGGGACAGGGGAAACACCGGGGAGCTGTTTTTT.